This TCR beta chain was documented in a study of blood T cell repertoires in COVID-19 (TCRdb year 2020). As for the study more broadly: Samples from collaborators originated in the United States, Italy and Spain and spanned both the acute and convalescent phases of COVID-19. The material from the prospective study consisted of cDNA or gDNA derived from T cells, B-cell-depleted T cells, or PBMCs. Deeply sampled blood TCRbeta repertoires from subjects exposed to, actively infected with, or recovered from COVID-19 were included in the dataset. The repertoires were released in a freely available public database intended as a resource for research on the immune response to SARS-CoV-2. The samples were drawn from two sources: the first 160 participants of the ongoing ImmuneRACE study, and 1,000 to 1,500 subjects contributed by 6 global collaborators. A de-identified subject ID, COVID-19 status, age in years and sex were almost always included in the sample metadata. Where HLA class I and class II types were available, the types were taken from metadata supplied by the sample provider, not from assay-based typing.

With regard to this clone: Its antigen specificity is not known. No per-base quality is available; no much larger clone lies one base away.

CDR1 and CDR2, looked up from the germline V gene, are SGHVS and FNYEAQ. The CDR3 holds 14 amino acids from the cysteine to the phenylalanine. Only the CDR3 DNA is retained, 42 bases long and in frame from the first base. Deletion took 5 bases off V and 0 bases off J, with a span of 9 bases between the germline ends. Points the paper makes about the study in general: The quantity of clinical and demographic metadata differed by source and by participant and was supplied without curation.

At one collaborating source in Seattle, patients were enrolled during active infection and were followed longitudinally through the course of disease. Collaborating institutions collected whole blood in K2EDTA tubes following their own protocols. For TCRbeta analysis, collaborators shipped samples in one of three forms: frozen whole blood, isolated PBMCs, or DNA extracted from either of those sample types. TCRbeta CDR3 regions were amplified from genomic DNA by means of the immunoSEQ Assay, a bias-controlled multiplex PCR. The study's own analysis went as follows. The number of nucleated cells in each sample was estimated by amplification of reference gene primers within the assay. To quantify the absolute abundance of each unique TCRbeta CDR3 rearrangement, sequence reads were collapsed and filtered. For each sample, productive Simpson clonality was calculated as the square root of Simpson's diversity index over productive rearrangements. TCRdb took this table from immuneACCESS and kept in-frame rearrangements with V and J called. Such tables lack part of the clones; where checked against another copy, unresolved V genes explain under half of the gap, and the rest is unexplained. Clone size and the V and J calls come from that table; the DNA yielded D and trimming. This sample lists around 400,000 clones; around 87% were detected once. The top ten clonotypes cover about 9.4% of the sample.

This sequence originates from a woman in her twenties or thirties with COVID-19, enrolled during active disease. Sequenced: peripheral blood. Recombination connected TRBV7-6 to TRBJ2-3; TRBD2 is possibly the D segment (5 matching bases). The CDR3 corresponds to CASSPRGSTDTQYF. The sequenced DNA is TGTGCCAGCAGCCCCCGAGGGAGCACAGATACGCAGTATTTT. The CDR3 plus the reference TRBV7-6 and TRBJ2-3 genes for the other parts give the full variable domain: GAGVSQSPRYKVTKRGQDVALRCDPISGHVSLYWYRQALGQGPEFLTYFNYEAQQDKSGLPNDRFSAERPEGSISTLTIQRTEQRDSAMYRCASSPRGSTDTQYFGPGTRLTVL.